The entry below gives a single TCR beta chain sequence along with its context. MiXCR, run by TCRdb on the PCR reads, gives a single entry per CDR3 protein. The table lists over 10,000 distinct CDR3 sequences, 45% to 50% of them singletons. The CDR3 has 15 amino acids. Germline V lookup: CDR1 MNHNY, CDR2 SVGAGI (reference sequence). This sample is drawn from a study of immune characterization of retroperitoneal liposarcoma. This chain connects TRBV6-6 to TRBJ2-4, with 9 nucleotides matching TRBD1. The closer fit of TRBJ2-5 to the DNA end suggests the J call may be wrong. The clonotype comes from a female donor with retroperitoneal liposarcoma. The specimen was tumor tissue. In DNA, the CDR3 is TGTGCCAGCAGTGTCAACAGGGGGCCTCAAGAGACCCAGTACTTC. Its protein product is CASSVNRGPQETQYF.